The 12 T cell receptor beta chains below all came from one sample that was sequenced in a study of T-cell memory formation after mild COVID-19. TCRdb itself ran the 5' RACE reads through MiXCR, one entry per CDR3 protein. The sample records roughly 280,000 distinct CDR3 sequences, roughly 15% being singletons. Sequenced sample: PBMCs or a T cell subset sorted from them (not recorded which). The receptors here all came from a man aged 18 to 30 who had mild COVID-19 (a few samples of this study predate the infection). Cell type and time point are not known.

This clonotype turned up a few times. V and J are TRBV5-1 and TRBJ1-2; D unresolved. V was trimmed by 0 bases and J by 6 bases, leaving 12 bases between them. Germline loops: CDR1 SGHRS, CDR2 YFSETQ. This CDR3 has 14 residues. DNA of the CDR3: TGCGCCAGCAGCTTGGTCGGAGGGATCAATGGCTACACCTTC. Its translation: CASSLVGGINGYTF.

The table lists this clonotype with a few counts. The chain employs TRBV5-8 and TRBJ2-3; TRBD2 matches 7 bases. The CDR3 consists of 14 residues. CDR1 SGHTS and CDR2 YDEGEE come from the germline V gene. V was pared by 4 bases and J by 5 bases, with 7 bases of the junction left unmatched. CDR3 protein: CASSLGGDRDTQYF. CDR3 sequence (DNA): TGTGCCAGCAGCCTGGGGGGGGACCGAGATACGCAGTATTTT.

This chain connects TRBV12-3 or TRBV12-4 to TRBJ1-5; tentatively, D is TRBD1 (5 bases). CDR3 length: 13 amino acids. V was trimmed by 7 bases and J by 4 bases, leaving 11 bases between them. This chain's CDR3 is CASKQDQNQPQHF. The CDR3 bases are TGTGCCAGCAAACAGGACCAAAATCAGCCCCAGCATTTT.

The gene calls are TRBV12-3 or TRBV12-4 and TRBJ1-2; D possibly corresponds to TRBD1 (6 bases). CDR3 length: 15 amino acids. The germline V and J ends were trimmed by 6 bases and 4 bases, with 18 bases remaining between them. The CDR3 reads CASRGLVGGVYGYTF. DNA of the CDR3: TGTGCCAGCAGGGGGCTAGTCGGGGGCGTCTATGGCTACACCTTC.

This clonotype was seen many times. The chain carries TRBV6-5 and TRBJ1-1; D unresolved. Germline V gene sequence: CDR1 MNHEY, CDR2 SVGAGI. The CDR3 spans 13 residues. The V end lost 5 bases, the J end lost 0 bases, and 7 bases lay between the germline ends. For the CDR3, the DNA is TGTGCCAGCAGTCGTCAGGTGAACACTGAAGCTTTCTTT. This gives the protein CASSRQVNTEAFF.

The sample holds a few counts of this clonotype. The chain links TRBV2 to TRBJ1-5, with 7 bases identical to TRBD1. The CDR3 is made up of 16 amino acids. The trim removed 8 bases at V and 5 bases at J, leaving 15 bases unmatched. Germline lookup yields CDR1 SNHLY and CDR2 FYNNEI. The CDR3 coding sequence is TGTGCCAGCTCGATCTCTGGAACAGGGGAACATCAGCCCCAGCATTTT. Its protein is CASSISGTGEHQPQHF.

This clonotype has more than one count but fewer than ten. This chain connects TRBV7-9 to TRBJ1-2, with 7 positions matching TRBD1. CDR3 length equals 16 residues. After removal of 3 bases from V and 8 bases from J, the junction contained 15 bases not matched to a gene. The germline CDR1 and CDR2 sequences are SEHNR and FQNEAQ (reference sequence). The CDR3 loop is CASSFLGTEKEWGYTF. CDR3 bases: TGTGCCAGCAGCTTTCTGGGGACAGAAAAAGAGTGGGGCTACACCTTC.

This clonotype was picked up a small number of times. The V and J genes are TRBV7-8 and TRBJ1-4; unclear D gene. The CDR3 sequence is 11 residues long. V was pared by 6 bases and J by 10 bases, with 9 bases between. Per germline, CDR1 SGHVS and CDR2 FQNEAQ. The CDR3 coding sequence is TGTGCCAGCAGTGATATCGGAAAACTGTTTTTT. It specifies CASSDIGKLFF.

The chain carries TRBV7-8 and TRBJ2-7; the D is unclear. CDR3 length: 12 residues. Trimming cost V 5 bases and J 4 bases, with 9 bases left between them. CDR1 SGHVS and CDR2 FQNEAQ come from the germline V gene. CDR3 bases: TGTGCCAGCAGCCCCAAGCTGTACGAGCAGTACTTC. Amino acid sequence: CASSPKLYEQYF. Looking up the rest from reference TRBV7-8 and TRBJ2-7 gives the full variable domain: GAGVSQSPRYKVAKRGQDVALRCDPISGHVSLFWYQQALGQGPEFLTYFQNEAQLDKSGLPSDRFFAERPEGSVSTLKIQRTQQEDSAVYLCASSPKLYEQYFGPGTRLTVT.

This clonotype has a handful of counts. The CDR3 bases are TGTGCCAGCCGAAGCCGACAGAACTATGGCTACACCTTC. Protein sequence: CASRSRQNYGYTF. The rearrangement joins TRBV27 to TRBJ1-2; D might be TRBD1 (5 bases). V lost 8 bases and J 2 bases, leaving 12 bases between the germline ends. The CDR3 length is 13 residues. Germline CDR1 MNHEY, CDR2 SMNVEV (reference sequence).

There are a few counts of this clonotype. The rearrangement uses TRBV20-1 and TRBJ2-4; D is unresolved. Per germline, CDR1 DFQATT and CDR2 SNEGSKA (reference sequence). The V and J ends lost 5 bases and 0 bases respectively, with 8 bases between them. This CDR3 region has 13 residues. The CDR3 sequence: CSAVGIAKNIQYF. The CDR3 coding sequence is TGCAGTGCTGTGGGGATAGCCAAAAACATTCAGTACTTC.

This clonotype has more than one count but fewer than ten. The chain joins TRBV21-1 to TRBJ1-1; no check of the table's D call, TRBD1, against the DNA was made. TRBV21-1 is given as a pseudogene. There are 15 residues in the CDR3. The CDR3 region has the DNA TGTGCCAGCAGCGTATACAGGGGCATGAACACTGAAGCTTTCTTT. Its protein is CASSVYRGMNTEAFF.